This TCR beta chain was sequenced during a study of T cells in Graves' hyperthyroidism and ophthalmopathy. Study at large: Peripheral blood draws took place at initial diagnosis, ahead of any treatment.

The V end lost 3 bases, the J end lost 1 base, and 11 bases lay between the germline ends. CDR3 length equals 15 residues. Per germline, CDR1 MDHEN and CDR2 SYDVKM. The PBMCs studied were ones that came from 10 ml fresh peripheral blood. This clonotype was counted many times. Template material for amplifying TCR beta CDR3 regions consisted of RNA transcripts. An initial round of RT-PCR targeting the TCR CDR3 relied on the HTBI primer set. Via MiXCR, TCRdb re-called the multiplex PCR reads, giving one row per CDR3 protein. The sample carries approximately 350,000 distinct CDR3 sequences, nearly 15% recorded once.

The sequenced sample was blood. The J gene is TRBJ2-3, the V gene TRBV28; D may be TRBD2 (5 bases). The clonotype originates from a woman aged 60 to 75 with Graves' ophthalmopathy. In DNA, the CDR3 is TGTGCCAGCAGTTTCGCGGGCTTCGGCACAGATACGCAGTATTTT. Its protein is CASSFAGFGTDTQYF.